Below, one T cell receptor (beta chain) is given with its context. Antigen: not known. The CDR3 sequence is 15 residues long. V was cut by 3 bases and J by 4 bases, with 15 bases left in between. Germline CDR1 is LNHDA and CDR2 is SQIVND (reference sequence). The data were obtained in a study of shared clonotypes between healthy human individuals. Notes on the study in general: A limitation of the genetic and exposure-history diversity represented arose from few donors. When naive CD4 clonotypes were compared across several donors, about 4.8% were shared. Non-shared clonotypes showed lower generation probabilities than clonotypes common to all four donors.

Each subset's genomic DNA was shared equally among a number of immunoSEQ plates. Sequencing was performed with immunoSEQ multiplex PCR; in TCRdb, only in-frame clones are kept and a portion is missing. The table shows some 2,000,000 clones, with under 97% occurring only once. Input material: naive CD4+ T cells sorted from blood. The subset here: CD45RA+ positively selected. This chain uses TRBV19 with TRBJ1-1; D possibly corresponds to TRBD1 (5 bases). This clonotype was sampled from a man younger than 35 in good health. The CDR3 DNA reads TGTGCCAGTAGTATCGAAGGCAGGGTTAGCACTGAAGCTTTCTTT. It encodes CASSIEGRVSTEAFF.